One and the same sample provided the 12 T cell receptor beta chains below, sequenced in a study of cytomegalovirus exposure and HLA in healthy donors. Some clones are missing from TCRdb's copy, which holds only in-frame ones; the method was immunoSEQ multiplex PCR. The data show 200,000 or so clones, about 79% seen once. The sample comprised PBMCs. The receptors were gathered from a woman aged 25 to 39 in good health and CMV-seropositive.

The gene calls are TRBV2 and TRBJ2-1, with TRBD2 identical over 9 bases. V lost 4 bases to trimming and J lost 7 bases; unmatched junction nucleotides: 8. The CDR3 totals 15 residues. Germline values: CDR1 SNHLY, CDR2 FYNNEI. The CDR3 DNA sequence: TGTGCCAGCAGTGGGTTGCCTAGCGGGACGAATGAGCAGTTCTTC. Encoded protein: CASSGLPSGTNEQFF.

J is TRBJ1-5 and V is TRBV18; no clear D gene. Germline V lookup: CDR1 KGHSH, CDR2 LQKENI. Trimming cost V 7 bases and J 0 bases, with 10 bases left between them. The CDR3 length is 14 residues. The CDR3 reads CASWAGSSNQPQHF. CDR3 sequence (DNA): TGTGCCAGCTGGGCCGGGAGTAGCAATCAGCCCCAGCATTTT.

This clone has just a few counts. This rearrangement joins TRBV7-6 to TRBJ2-3; D ambiguous. The germline V gene has CDR1 SGHVS and CDR2 FNYEAQ. The CDR3 is made up of 12 amino acids. V dropped 4 bases and J dropped 8 bases, with 10 bases sitting between them. Here the CDR3 DNA reads TGTGCCAGCAGCTCCTTTTGGAGTACGCAGTATTTT. Residues: CASSSFWSTQYF. Variable domain in full (rest from reference TRBV7-6 and TRBJ2-3): GAGVSQSPRYKVTKRGQDVALRCDPISGHVSLYWYRQALGQGPEFLTYFNYEAQQDKSGLPNDRFSAERPEGSISTLTIQRTEQRDSAMYRCASSSFWSTQYFGPGTRLTVL.

The V gene is TRBV4-1, the J gene TRBJ2-7; 16 nucleotides agree with TRBD2. Trimming removed 3 bases from V and 4 bases from J; junction bases left unmatched: 12. The CDR3 consists of 19 residues. The germline V gene encodes CDR1 MGHRA and CDR2 YSYEKL. The CDR3 here is CASSHVPGLAGGPGYEQYF. The CDR3 nucleotides read TGCGCCAGCAGCCACGTACCGGGACTAGCGGGAGGGCCTGGTTACGAGCAGTACTTC.

The chain recombines TRBV19 with TRBJ2-7; 9 nucleotides line up with TRBD1. CDR1 is LNHDA and CDR2 is SQIVND in the germline V gene (reference sequence). Unmatched junction bases numbered 6, after V lost 7 bases and J lost 2 bases. This CDR3 has 14 amino acids. DNA for the CDR3: TGTGCCAGTAAAACAGGACAGGGGCCCTACGAGCAGTACTTC. Translation: CASKTGQGPYEQYF.

This rearrangement joins TRBV5-1 to TRBJ2-5; a weak D match, TRBD2 (5 bases). Germline values: CDR1 SGHRS, CDR2 YFSETQ. The germline V and J ends were trimmed by 0 bases and 2 bases, with 11 bases remaining between them. The CDR3 is 15 residues long. The CDR3: CASSLEATNQETQYF. The CDR3 region has the DNA TGCGCCAGCAGCTTGGAGGCGACTAATCAAGAGACCCAGTACTTC.

V and J are TRBV7-8 and TRBJ2-4, with 8 bases that match TRBD1. CDR3 length equals 14 residues. Germline CDR1 is SGHVS and CDR2 is FQNEAQ. Trimming at V came to 2 bases and at J to 7 bases, leaving 4 bases not matched to a gene. CDR3 region: CASSLRDRRNIQYF. CDR3 DNA sequence: TGTGCCAGCAGCTTAAGGGACAGGAGGAACATTCAGTACTTC.

V is TRBV28 and J is TRBJ1-4; tentatively, D is TRBD1 (6 bases). CDR3 size: 13 residues. V dropped 4 bases and J dropped 9 bases, with 12 bases sitting between them. CDR1 and CDR2 from the germline V gene are MDHEN and SYDVKM. CDR3 in DNA: TGTGCCAGCAGTTCAATGCAGGGGAAAAAACTGTTTTTT. This gives the protein CASSSMQGKKLFF. Using reference TRBV28 and TRBJ1-4 for the parts outside the CDR3, the full variable domain is DVKVTQSSRYLVKRTGEKVFLECVQDMDHENMFWYRQDPGLGLRLIYFSYDVKMKEKGDIPEGYSVSREKKERFSLILESASTNQTSMYLCASSSMQGKKLFFGSGTQLSVL.

The CDR3 DNA is TGTGCCAGCAGTGCTCAGACTAGCGGGGGGATTGGTGAGCAGTTCTTC. This translates into CASSAQTSGGIGEQFF. The V gene is TRBV25-1, the J gene TRBJ2-1; 13 nucleotides line up with TRBD2. Germline V gene data show CDR1 as MGHDK and CDR2 as SYGVNS. The CDR3 runs 16 residues. Unmatched junction bases numbered 9, after V lost 4 bases and J lost 9 bases.

A remark on this clone: The sample holds other DNA sequences that translate to the same CDR3. This chain connects TRBV9 to TRBJ2-1; 9 bases fit TRBD2. Germline loops: CDR1 SGDLS, CDR2 YYNGEE. J lost 3 bases, V lost 3 bases, and 4 bases had no gene match. This CDR3 region has 15 residues. The DNA for the CDR3 is TGTGCCAGCAGCGGTAGCGGGAGTAGCTACAATGAGCAGTTCTTC. Amino acid sequence: CASSGSGSSYNEQFF.

A single count supports this clone. For the CDR3, the DNA is TGTGCCAGCAGTTTAGAAAAACTGTTTTTT. Its translation is CASSLEKLFF. The chain uses TRBV2 and TRBJ1-4; unclear D gene. The CDR3 has 10 amino acids. Germline V gene sequence: CDR1 SNHLY, CDR2 FYNNEI. Trimming left V 5 bases short and J 8 bases short, with 3 bases between.

The rearrangement links TRBV27 to TRBJ2-1, with 10 positions matching TRBD2. Trimming at V came to 4 bases and at J to 5 bases, leaving 5 bases not matched to a gene. Germline V gene data show CDR1 as MNHEY and CDR2 as SMNVEV (reference sequence). The CDR3 runs 15 residues. The DNA for the CDR3 is TGTGCCAGCAGTTGGGGAGCGGGGGGGAACAATGAGCAGTTCTTC. It translates to CASSWGAGGNNEQFF.